Given below is one T cell receptor beta chain in context. The antigen is not known. This record belongs to a study of T cells in Graves' hyperthyroidism and ophthalmopathy. Whole-study findings and limits: Most clonotypes expanded in the thyroid (above 0.001) were also present in blood.

Diagnosing involved the use of clinical symptoms, serum thyroxine and TRAb, thyroid ultrasound and orbital computed tomography. What was amplified from RNA transcripts were TCR beta CDR3 regions. RT-PCR in the first round (using the HTBI primer set) targeted the TCR CDR3. A single record per CDR3 protein comes from TCRdb applying MiXCR to the multiplex PCR reads. Among fewer than 800,000 distinct CDR3 sequences listed, about 16% were seen once. CDR1 KGHSH and CDR2 LQKENI come from the germline V gene. Trimming removed 3 bases from V and 1 base from J, with 15 bases in between. This CDR3 region has 16 residues.

Sequenced: blood. This clonotype originated in a man aged 18 to 30 with Graves' hyperthyroidism. The chain employs TRBV18 and TRBJ2-5; tentative D call: TRBD1 (6 bases). The CDR3 loop is CASSPGQGYFQETQYF. CDR3 DNA sequence: TGTGCCAGCTCACCCGGCCAGGGGTATTTCCAAGAGACCCAGTACTTC.